A single sample is the source of the 15 T cell receptor beta chains below, sequenced in a study of blood T cell repertoires in COVID-19. Using immunoSEQ multiplex PCR, the repertoire was profiled, and TCRdb retains in-frame clones only, with some absent. The sample holds roughly 250,000 clones, approximately 86% seen once. Specimen: PBMCs or T cells enriched from blood (not recorded which). The source of these receptors is a woman aged 25-40 years with acute COVID-19.

The table lists this clone with a few counts. The chain combines TRBV15 with TRBJ2-1, with 10 bases lining up with TRBD2. V lost 0 bases, J lost 6 bases, and 2 bases stayed unmatched. The CDR3 has 15 amino acids. The V gene's germline CDR1 is LNHNV and CDR2 YYDKDF (reference sequence). CDR3 amino acids: CATSRDVAGGNEQFF. The CDR3 DNA reads as TGTGCCACCAGCAGAGATGTAGCGGGGGGCAATGAGCAGTTCTTC.

The rearrangement links TRBV11-3 to TRBJ2-3; D remains unclear. Germline assignment: CDR1 SGHNT and CDR2 YENEEA. V was trimmed by 0 bases and J by 2 bases, leaving 6 bases between them. There are 14 residues in the CDR3. The CDR3 protein is CASSLESNTDTQYF. CDR3 sequence (DNA): TGTGCCAGCAGCTTAGAGTCAAACACAGATACGCAGTATTTT. Looking up the rest from reference TRBV11-3 and TRBJ2-3 gives the full variable domain: EAGVVQSPRYKIIEKKQPVAFWCNPISGHNTLYWYLQNLGQGPELLIRYENEEAVDDSQLPKDRFSAERLKGVDSTLKIQPAELGDSAVYLCASSLESNTDTQYFGPGTRLTVL.

The chain recombines TRBV7-8 with TRBJ2-7, with 8 positions matching TRBD1. Germline V CDR1 and CDR2: SGHVS, FQNEAQ. The CDR3 has 15 amino acids. V shed 5 bases, J shed 0 bases, and the junction held 6 bases outside the gene matches. The CDR3: CASSPGQGPSYEQYF. The CDR3 region has the DNA TGTGCCAGCAGCCCCGGACAGGGACCCTCCTACGAGCAGTACTTC.

This clone was seen only once. The rearrangement joins TRBV6-1 to TRBJ1-1; D not resolved. Per germline, CDR1 MNHNS and CDR2 SASEGT. The CDR3 covers 13 residues. V gave up 2 bases and J gave up 1 base, with 5 bases separating them. The CDR3 sequence: CASSEPGNTEAFF. The CDR3 DNA is TGTGCCAGCAGTGAACCAGGGAACACTGAAGCTTTCTTT.

Note on this clone: The identical CDR3 is also encoded by other nucleotide sequences in the sample. The rearrangement joins TRBV28 to TRBJ2-7; D is ambiguous. The CDR3 spans 13 residues. CDR1 is MDHEN and CDR2 is SYDVKM in the germline V gene. Trimming removed 3 bases from V and 2 bases from J, with 8 bases in between. The CDR3 coding sequence is TGTGCCAGCAGTTTGACACCAGCCTACGAGCAGTACTTC. It codes for CASSLTPAYEQYF.

The CDR3 sequence: CASSLNPGAPAEAFF. The CDR3 nucleotides read TGTGCCAGCAGCTTAAATCCAGGGGCACCCGCTGAAGCTTTCTTT. This chain joins TRBV7-3 and TRBJ1-1, with D possibly TRBD1 on 6 matching bases. Germline-derived CDR1 and CDR2 are SGHTA and FQGTGA. The germline V and J ends were trimmed by 1 base and 6 bases, with 15 bases remaining between them. The CDR3 contains 15 residues.

This clone was observed a few times. The chain joins TRBV6-5 to TRBJ2-7; perhaps TRBD1 as D (5 bases). The V gene's germline CDR1 is MNHEY and CDR2 SVGAGI. V was pared by 8 bases and J by 0 bases, with 11 bases between. The CDR3 is made up of 13 amino acids. The chain's CDR3 is CASVRDVSYEQYF. The CDR3, as DNA: TGTGCCAGCGTCAGGGATGTCTCCTACGAGCAGTACTTC.

The V call is TRBV25-1, the J call TRBJ1-2; D remains unclear. V lost 1 base and J 2 bases, leaving 8 bases between the germline ends. Germline V gives CDR1 MGHDK, CDR2 SYGVNS. This CDR3 has 14 amino acids. The CDR3 bases are TGTGCCAGCAGTGAATTTGGGCAGAACTATGGCTACACCTTC. Amino acids: CASSEFGQNYGYTF.

This clone has only one observation. The chain uses TRBV18 and TRBJ2-7; 11 nucleotides agree with TRBD2. This CDR3 region has 17 residues. Germline V CDR1 and CDR2: KGHSH, LQKENI. V lost 4 bases to trimming and J lost 3 bases; unmatched junction nucleotides: 11. Written as DNA, the CDR3 is TGTGCCAGCTCACGGTCTCGGACTAGCGGGTCAGACTACGAGCAGTACTTC. This codes for CASSRSRTSGSDYEQYF.

The gene calls are TRBV4-3 and TRBJ2-2, with 8 bases aligning to TRBD2. The CDR3 runs to 17 residues. Germline CDR1 is LGHNA and CDR2 is YSLEER. The junction had 8 bases not matched to a gene; V was cut back by 4 bases and J by 1 base. This CDR3 is CASSPYNSGRNTGELFF. CDR3 nucleotides: TGCGCCAGCAGCCCATACAACAGCGGGAGGAACACCGGGGAGCTGTTTTTT.

The genes are TRBV27 and TRBJ2-1; 9 positions agree with TRBD2. CDR3 length: 15 residues. J gave up 1 base and V 4 bases, and 2 bases lay outside the gene matches. Germline V CDR1 and CDR2: MNHEY, SMNVEV (reference sequence). CDR3 residues: CASSWLAGSYNEQFF. CDR3 coding DNA: TGTGCCAGCAGTTGGCTAGCGGGGTCCTACAATGAGCAGTTCTTC.

The chain links TRBV28 to TRBJ1-1, with D perhaps TRBD1 (5 bases). This CDR3 has 14 amino acids. Trimming shortened V by 3 bases and J by 7 bases, and 15 bases separated the two germline ends. Germline CDR1 and CDR2: MDHEN and SYDVKM. CDR3 in DNA: TGTGCCAGCAGTTTCCCCAGGGACTTTGATGAAGCTTTCTTT. It is translated as CASSFPRDFDEAFF.

The chain carries TRBV7-9 and TRBJ2-1; TRBD2 matches 9 bases. V shed 2 bases, J shed 3 bases, and the junction held 5 bases outside the gene matches. Germline V gene lookup returns CDR1 SEHNR and CDR2 FQNEAQ (reference sequence). This CDR3 is built from 16 residues. CDR3 loop: CASSLRVREGYNEQFF. The CDR3 DNA follows: TGTGCCAGCAGCTTAAGAGTGCGGGAGGGCTACAATGAGCAGTTCTTC.

The chain links TRBV2 to TRBJ1-5; TRBD1 agrees at 10 bases. With V trimmed by 6 bases and J by 6 bases, 5 bases remained unmatched. CDR3 length equals 14 residues. CDR1 SNHLY and CDR2 FYNNEI come from the germline V gene. CDR3 in amino acids: CASSTGTGVQPQHF. DNA of the CDR3: TGTGCCAGCAGCACCGGGACAGGGGTTCAGCCCCAGCATTTT.

V gene TRBV12-3 or TRBV12-4 combines with J gene TRBJ1-1, with D hard to call. V lost 8 bases and J lost 4, with 14 bases in between. The length of the CDR3 is 13 residues. The CDR3 is CASAEGMSTEAFF. The CDR3 DNA reads TGTGCCAGCGCGGAGGGAATGAGCACTGAAGCTTTCTTT.